This T cell receptor beta chain derives from a study of response to subunit inactivated influenza vaccine. Germline lookup yields CDR1 SGDLS and CDR2 YYNGEE. V was shortened by 4 bases and J by 4 bases, with 15 bases between the two germline ends. CDR3 length equals 15 residues. This clonotype was seen more than once but under ten times. TCRdb fed the RT-PCR reads into MiXCR, producing one record per CDR3 protein. The sample shows roughly 180,000 distinct CDR3 sequences, around 9% of them seen only once. The sequence derives from a man aged 50-59 years who received an inactivated influenza vaccine. J is TRBJ2-1 and V is TRBV9, with a weak D call TRBD2 (5 bases). Sequencing was performed on non-naive T cells sorted from PBMCs, taken on the day of vaccination. The chain's CDR3 is CASSPQGGSYNEQFF. The CDR3 DNA reads as TGTGCCAGCAGCCCCCAAGGCGGGTCTTACAATGAGCAGTTCTTC.